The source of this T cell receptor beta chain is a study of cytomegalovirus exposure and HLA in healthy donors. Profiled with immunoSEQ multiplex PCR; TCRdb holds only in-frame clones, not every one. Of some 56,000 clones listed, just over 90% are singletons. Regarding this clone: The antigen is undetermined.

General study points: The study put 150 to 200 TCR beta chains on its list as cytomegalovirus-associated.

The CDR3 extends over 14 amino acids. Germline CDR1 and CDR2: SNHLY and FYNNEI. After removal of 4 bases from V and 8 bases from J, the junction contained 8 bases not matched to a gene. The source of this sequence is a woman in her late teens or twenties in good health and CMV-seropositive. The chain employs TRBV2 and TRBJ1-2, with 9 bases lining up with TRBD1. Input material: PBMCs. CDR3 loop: CASSGRQGDYGYTF. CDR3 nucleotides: TGTGCCAGCAGTGGCAGACAGGGGGATTACGGCTACACCTTC.